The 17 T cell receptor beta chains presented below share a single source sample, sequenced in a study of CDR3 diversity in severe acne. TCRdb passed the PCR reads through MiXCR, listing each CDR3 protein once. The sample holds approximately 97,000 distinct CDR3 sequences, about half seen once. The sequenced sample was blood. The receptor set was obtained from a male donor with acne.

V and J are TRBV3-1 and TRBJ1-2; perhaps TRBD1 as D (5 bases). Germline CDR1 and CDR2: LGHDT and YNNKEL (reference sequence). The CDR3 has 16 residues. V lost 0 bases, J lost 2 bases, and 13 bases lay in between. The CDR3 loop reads CASSQEGAERNYGYTF. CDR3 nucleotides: TGTGCCAGCAGCCAAGAAGGGGCAGAGCGGAACTATGGCTACACCTTC.

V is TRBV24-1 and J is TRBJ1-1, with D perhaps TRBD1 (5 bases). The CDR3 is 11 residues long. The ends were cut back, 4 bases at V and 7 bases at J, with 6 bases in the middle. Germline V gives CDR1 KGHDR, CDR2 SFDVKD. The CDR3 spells CATSEGLEAFF. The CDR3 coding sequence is TGTGCCACCAGTGAGGGACTTGAAGCTTTCTTT.

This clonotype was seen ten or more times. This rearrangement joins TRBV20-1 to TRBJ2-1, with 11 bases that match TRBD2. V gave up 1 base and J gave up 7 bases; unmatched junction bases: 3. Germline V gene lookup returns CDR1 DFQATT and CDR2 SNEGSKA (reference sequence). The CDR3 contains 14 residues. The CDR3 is CSARVTSGNNEQFF. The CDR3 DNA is TGCAGTGCTAGAGTGACTAGCGGGAATAATGAGCAGTTCTTC.

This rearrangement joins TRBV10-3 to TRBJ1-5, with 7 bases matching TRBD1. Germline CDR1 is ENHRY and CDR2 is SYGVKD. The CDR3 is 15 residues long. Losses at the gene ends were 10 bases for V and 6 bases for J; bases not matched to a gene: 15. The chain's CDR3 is CASSLRKGASQPQHF. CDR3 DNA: TGTGCCAGCAGCCTTAGAAAGGGGGCAAGTCAGCCCCAGCATTTT.

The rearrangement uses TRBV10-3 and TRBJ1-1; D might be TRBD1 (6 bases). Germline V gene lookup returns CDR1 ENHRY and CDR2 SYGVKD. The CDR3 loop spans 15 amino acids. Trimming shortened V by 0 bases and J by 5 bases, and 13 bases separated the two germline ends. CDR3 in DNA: TGTGCCATCAGTGAGTCCAAAGGGGGGGGGACTGAAGCTTTCTTT. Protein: CAISESKGGGTEAFF.

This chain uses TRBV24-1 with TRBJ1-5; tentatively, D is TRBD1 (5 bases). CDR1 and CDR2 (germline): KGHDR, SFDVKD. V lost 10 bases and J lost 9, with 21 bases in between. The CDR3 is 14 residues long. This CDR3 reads CATKKPRDVRPQHF. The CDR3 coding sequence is TGTGCCACTAAGAAACCCAGGGACGTGAGGCCCCAGCATTTT.

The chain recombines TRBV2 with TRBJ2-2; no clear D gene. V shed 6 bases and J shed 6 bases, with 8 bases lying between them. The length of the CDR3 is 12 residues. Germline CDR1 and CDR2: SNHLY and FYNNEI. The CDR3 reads CASSRDPGELFF. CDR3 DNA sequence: TGTGCCAGCAGCCGAGACCCCGGGGAGCTGTTTTTT.

The CDR3 DNA is TGTGCCAGCAGCGCGGGACTTGGATTTGAAGCTTTCTTT. Translating it yields CASSAGLGFEAFF. The rearrangement links TRBV11-2 to TRBJ1-1, with D possibly matching TRBD1 (5 bases). The CDR3 extends over 13 amino acids. The V and J ends lost 5 bases and 7 bases respectively, with 14 bases between them. Per germline, CDR1 SGHAT and CDR2 FQNNGV.

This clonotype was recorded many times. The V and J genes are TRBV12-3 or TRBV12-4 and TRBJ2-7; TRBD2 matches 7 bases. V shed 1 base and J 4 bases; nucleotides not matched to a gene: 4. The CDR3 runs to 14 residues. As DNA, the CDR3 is TGTGCCAGCAGTTTAGGGACTAGTTTTTACGAGCAGTACTTC. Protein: CASSLGTSFYEQYF.

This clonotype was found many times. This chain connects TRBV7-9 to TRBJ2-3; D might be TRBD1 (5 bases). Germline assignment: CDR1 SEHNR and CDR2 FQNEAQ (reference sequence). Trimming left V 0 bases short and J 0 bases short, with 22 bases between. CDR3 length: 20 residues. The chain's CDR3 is CASSLARFLQAKESTDTQYF. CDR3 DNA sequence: TGTGCCAGCAGCTTAGCGCGTTTCCTACAGGCGAAGGAGAGCACAGATACGCAGTATTTT. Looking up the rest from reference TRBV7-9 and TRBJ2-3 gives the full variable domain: DTGVSQNPRHKITKRGQNVTFRCDPISEHNRLYWYRQTLGQGPEFLTYFQNEAQLEKSRLLSDRFSAERPKGSFSTLEIQRTEQGDSAMYLCASSLARFLQAKESTDTQYFGPGTRLTVL.

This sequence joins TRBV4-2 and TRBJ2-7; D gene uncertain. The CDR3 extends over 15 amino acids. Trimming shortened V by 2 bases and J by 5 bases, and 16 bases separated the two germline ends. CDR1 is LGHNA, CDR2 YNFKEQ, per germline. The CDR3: CASSQSAGPAHEQYF. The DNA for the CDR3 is TGTGCCAGCAGCCAATCCGCCGGACCGGCCCACGAGCAGTACTTC.

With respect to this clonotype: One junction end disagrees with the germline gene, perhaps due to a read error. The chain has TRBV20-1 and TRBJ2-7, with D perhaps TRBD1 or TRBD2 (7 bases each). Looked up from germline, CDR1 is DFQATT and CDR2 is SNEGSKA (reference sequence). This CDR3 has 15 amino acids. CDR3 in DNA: TGCAGTGCTAGAGGGACTAGGGGGCTGGGGGGGGAGCTGTACTTC. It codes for CSARGTRGLGGELYF.

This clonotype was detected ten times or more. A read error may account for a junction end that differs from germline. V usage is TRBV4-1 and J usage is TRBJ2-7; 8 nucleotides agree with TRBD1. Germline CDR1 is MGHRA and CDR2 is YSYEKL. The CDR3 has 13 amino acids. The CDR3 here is CASNQDRGYEQYF. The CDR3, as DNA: TGCGCCAGCAACCAAGACAGGGGATACGAGCAGTACTTC.

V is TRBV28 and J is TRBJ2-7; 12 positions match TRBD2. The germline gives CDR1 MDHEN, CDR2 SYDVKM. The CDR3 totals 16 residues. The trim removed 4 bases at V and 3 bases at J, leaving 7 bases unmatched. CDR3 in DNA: TGTGCCAGCAGTTCCCCCTGGGGACTAGCGGGCTACGAGCAGTACTTC. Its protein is CASSSPWGLAGYEQYF.

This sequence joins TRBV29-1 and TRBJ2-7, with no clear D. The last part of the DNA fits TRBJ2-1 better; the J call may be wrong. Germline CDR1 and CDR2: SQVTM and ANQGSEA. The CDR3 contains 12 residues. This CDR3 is CSVEEKPYEQFF. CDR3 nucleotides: TGCAGCGTTGAGGAGAAACCCTACGAGCAGTTCTTC.

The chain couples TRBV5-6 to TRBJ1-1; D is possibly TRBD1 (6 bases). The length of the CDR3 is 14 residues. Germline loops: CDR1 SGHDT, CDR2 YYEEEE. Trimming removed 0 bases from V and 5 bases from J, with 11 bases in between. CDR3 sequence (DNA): TGTGCCAGCAGCTTGGGGACAGATCAGACTGAAGCTTTCTTT. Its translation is CASSLGTDQTEAFF.

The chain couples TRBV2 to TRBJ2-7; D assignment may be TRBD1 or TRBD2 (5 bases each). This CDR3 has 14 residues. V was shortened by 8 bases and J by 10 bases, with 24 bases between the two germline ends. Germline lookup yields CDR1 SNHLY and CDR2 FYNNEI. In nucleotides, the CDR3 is TGTGCCAGCGGCGCTCGGGACGTAGCCTACGGTCAGTACTTC. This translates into CASGARDVAYGQYF.